This entry concerns a single T cell receptor beta chain. This entry is derived from a study of blood T cell repertoires in COVID-19. Some clones are missing from TCRdb's copy, which holds only in-frame ones; the method was immunoSEQ multiplex PCR. The sample has approximately 120,000 clones, 80% seen once. The CDR3 runs 15 residues. With 3 bases clipped from V and 3 bases from J, the junction kept 3 bases outside the gene matches. In germline, CDR1 is SGHTA, CDR2 FQGNSA. Sequenced sample: peripheral blood. This TCR was recovered from a human donor in a cohort sampled during active COVID-19. The J gene is TRBJ2-2, the V gene TRBV7-2; 8 positions match TRBD1. CDR3 sequence reads: CASSLGTGHTGELFF. In nucleotides, the CDR3 is TGTGCCAGCAGCTTGGGGACAGGACACACCGGGGAGCTGTTTTTT.